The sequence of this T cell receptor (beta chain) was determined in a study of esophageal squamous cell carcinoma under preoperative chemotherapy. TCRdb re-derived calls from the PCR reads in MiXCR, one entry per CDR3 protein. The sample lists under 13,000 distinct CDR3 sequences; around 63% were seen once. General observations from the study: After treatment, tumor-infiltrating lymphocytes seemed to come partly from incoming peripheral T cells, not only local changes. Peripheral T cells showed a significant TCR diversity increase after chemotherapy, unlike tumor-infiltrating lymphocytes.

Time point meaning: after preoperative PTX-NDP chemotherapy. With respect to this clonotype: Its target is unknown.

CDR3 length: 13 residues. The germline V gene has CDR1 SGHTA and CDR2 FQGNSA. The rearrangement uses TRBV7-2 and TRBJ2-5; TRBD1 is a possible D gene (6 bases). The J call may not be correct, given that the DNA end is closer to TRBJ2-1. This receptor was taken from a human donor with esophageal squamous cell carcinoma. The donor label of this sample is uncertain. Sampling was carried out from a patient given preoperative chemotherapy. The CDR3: CASSGRKGETQFF. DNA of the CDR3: TGTGCCAGCAGCGGACGGAAGGGGGAGACCCAGTTCTTC.